This TCR beta chain was sequenced in a study of technical replicates of blood from a few donors. Clones were sequenced by immunoSEQ multiplex PCR, and TCRdb holds only the in-frame ones, with some missing. The data show 44,000 or so clones, with more than 85% seen just once and under 5% held by the top ten. The CDR3 loop spans 15 amino acids. The germline CDR1 and CDR2 sequences are MNHEY and SVGAGI. V lost 2 bases and J lost 6; bases outside the gene matches: 6. The sample taken for sequencing was PBMCs. V and J are TRBV6-5 and TRBJ2-1, with 8 bases lining up with TRBD1. The sequence came from a human donor in good health. Some clones in this sample may be carry-over from other donors' samples. In DNA form, the CDR3 reads TGTGCCAGCAGTTACCCCGGGACAGGACGCAATGAGCAGTTCTTC. Translating it yields CASSYPGTGRNEQFF.